One T cell receptor beta chain is described in this entry. The antigen remains unidentified. Method: immunoSEQ multiplex PCR; TCRdb's copy keeps in-frame clones and lacks some. The table has 6,000 to 10,000 clones, approximately 66% seen once; the top ten hold 6% to 7.5%. This specimen comes from a study of early stage breast cancer tumors. Overall study findings and caveats: Compared with adjacent normal breast tissue, tumors showed about 2.3-fold greater T cell density and higher clonality. Bulk DNA sequencing of unsorted cells missed chain pairing and markers. Most shared enriched TCRB sequences were commonly generated ones.

Trimming removed 5 bases from V and 5 bases from J, with 10 bases in between. There are 12 residues in the CDR3. Germline V gene lookup returns CDR1 SGHTA and CDR2 FQGNSA. The rearrangement uses TRBV7-2 and TRBJ2-7; D is undetermined. Sequencing input: breast tumor tissue. The sequence derives from a person aged 65-85 years with breast cancer. In DNA form, the CDR3 reads TGTGCCAGCAGCCCCCCCGACAACGAGCAGTACTTC. This encodes CASSPPDNEQYF. The full variable domain, in which reference TRBV7-2 and TRBJ2-7 provide the parts outside the CDR3, is GAGVSQSPSNKVTEKGKDVELRCDPISGHTALYWYRQSLGQGLEFLIYFQGNSAPDKSGLPSDRFSAERTGGSVSTLTIQRTQQEDSAVYLCASSPPDNEQYFGPGTRLTVT.